This T cell receptor (beta chain) was observed in a study of immune heterogeneity within non-small cell lung tumors. The study, taken as a whole, reports: High-frequency clones unique to single sites coexisted with identical dominant CDR3 beta clonotypes that recurred across tumor sites within a patient.

A multiplex PCR containing 32 V primers and 13 J primers was used to amplify TCR beta CDR3. Each CDR3 protein is one row after TCRdb ran MiXCR on the multiplex PCR reads. The data show approximately 9,600 distinct CDR3 sequences, around a quarter seen once. As template, the study used bulk tumor genomic DNA at 550 to 700 ng per sample. Biopsies that were spaced far apart were taken, several per primary tumor, during surgery. Before undergoing curative surgery, patients had newly diagnosed non-small cell lung cancer that was untreated. Note on this clonotype: Its matching antigen is unknown. At one boundary the junction diverges from the germline segment, which might be a read error.

The CDR3 is made up of 17 amino acids. The germline V gene has CDR1 LGHNA and CDR2 YNFKEQ. Input material: lung tumor tissue. V is TRBV4-2 and J is TRBJ2-1, with 10 bases fitting TRBD2. The receptor comes from a woman aged 45-59 years with non-small cell lung cancer. CDR3 in DNA: TGTGCCAGCAGCCAGTACTCCGGGACTAGCGCCATCAATGAGGAGTTCTTC. It specifies CASSQYSGTSAINEEFF.